These 17 T cell receptor beta chains share one sample of origin, sequenced in a study of T cells after yellow fever vaccination. TCRdb re-derived calls from the 5' RACE reads in MiXCR, one entry per CDR3 protein. The profile covers about 85,000 distinct CDR3 sequences, with about an eighth appearing a single time and approximately 23% taken by the ten largest. Sequenced material: CD8+ T cells not binding an NS4B(214-222) dextramer, sorted from PBMCs, taken approximately 20 days after the first yellow fever vaccination. These TCRs come from a man aged 18-30 years who received the YFV17D yellow fever vaccine.

This clonotype was counted a few times. The V gene is TRBV29-1, the J gene TRBJ2-7; TRBD1 is a possible D gene (6 bases). Trimming removed 4 bases at V and 1 base at J, with 8 bases between. This CDR3 is 12 amino acids long. CDR1 is SQVTM and CDR2 is ANQGSEA in the germline V gene. The CDR3 is CSVGDMSYEQYF. The CDR3 nucleotides are TGCAGCGTTGGGGACATGTCCTACGAGCAGTACTTC.

The chain is built from TRBV3-1 and TRBJ2-7, with TRBD1 matching 9 bases. Germline CDR1 reads LGHDT; CDR2 reads YNNKEL (reference sequence). V dropped 4 bases and J dropped 2; count of bases not matched to a gene: 3. The CDR3 spans 14 residues. DNA for the CDR3: TGTGCCAGCAGCCCGGGACAGGGTACCTACGAGCAGTACTTC. Protein product: CASSPGQGTYEQYF.

This chain connects TRBV6-6 to TRBJ1-1, with D perhaps TRBD1 (5 bases). The germline V gene has CDR1 MNHNY and CDR2 SVGAGI (reference sequence). The CDR3 sequence is 10 residues long. The V and J ends lost 6 bases and 10 bases respectively, with 9 bases between them. CDR3 region: CASSQGVAFF. The CDR3 DNA reads as TGTGCCAGCAGCCAAGGGGTAGCTTTCTTT.

This sequence joins TRBV4-3 and TRBJ2-5; D remains ambiguous. Germline CDR1 and CDR2: LGHNA and YSLEER. The CDR3 extends over 15 amino acids. The germline V and J ends were trimmed by 0 bases and 5 bases, with 13 bases remaining between them. The CDR3 protein is CASSQERARWETQYF. DNA for the CDR3: TGCGCCAGCAGCCAAGAAAGGGCTAGGTGGGAGACCCAGTACTTC.

This clonotype was seen ten or more times. The rearrangement uses TRBV12-3 or TRBV12-4 and TRBJ2-1, with D perhaps TRBD1 or TRBD2 (5 bases each). V was trimmed by 8 bases and J by 7 bases, leaving 9 bases between them. The CDR3 runs to 11 residues. The CDR3 bases are TGTGCCAGCTCGTGGGGGAATGAGCAGTTCTTC. Translating it yields CASSWGNEQFF.

V and J are TRBV4-2 and TRBJ2-2; 10 bases fit TRBD1. The germline gives CDR1 LGHNA, CDR2 YNFKEQ. The CDR3 is 18 amino acids. With 4 bases clipped from V and 5 bases from J, the junction kept 13 bases outside the gene matches. CDR3 coding DNA: TGTGCCAGCAGCCCGCCGGGACAGGGGAGAGTGGGGACCGGGGAGCTGTTTTTT. Translated, it gives CASSPPGQGRVGTGELFF.

For this clonotype: Sequence at one end of the junction differs from germline and may be a read error. The chain links TRBV6-5 to TRBJ2-7; D not certain. Per the germline V gene, CDR1 is MNHEY and CDR2 is SVGAGI. This CDR3 comprises 14 residues. The CDR3 nucleotides are TGTGCCAGCAGTTACTCGGATCTCTCCTACGGGCAGTACTTC. It translates to CASSYSDLSYGQYF.

This clonotype was found a few times. The chain recombines TRBV9 with TRBJ2-2; D ambiguous. There are 17 residues in the CDR3. Germline V gene lookup returns CDR1 SGDLS and CDR2 YYNGEE. V was shortened by 4 bases and J by 0 bases, with 16 bases between the two germline ends. This chain's CDR3 is CASSPRLVAANTGELFF. The CDR3 DNA reads TGTGCCAGCAGCCCACGACTGGTAGCCGCGAACACCGGGGAGCTGTTTTTT.

This clonotype was observed a handful of times. The chain has TRBV15 and TRBJ2-5; D may be TRBD2 (5 bases). The CDR3 spans 16 residues. With 0 bases removed from V and 2 bases from J, the gap between germline ends came to 13 bases. The germline V gene encodes CDR1 LNHNV and CDR2 YYDKDF (reference sequence). Written as DNA, the CDR3 is TGTGCCACCAGCAGAGACGGTCTCGGCGGGCAAGAGACCCAGTACTTC. It translates to CATSRDGLGGQETQYF.

This clonotype has more than one count but fewer than ten. J is TRBJ1-1 and V is TRBV6-1; no definite D call. Trimming pared 3 bases from V and 8 bases from J, leaving 10 bases between. The germline V gene has CDR1 MNHNS and CDR2 SASEGT. This CDR3 region has 12 residues. This chain's CDR3 is CASSEEGYEAFF. In DNA, the CDR3 is TGTGCCAGCAGTGAGGAGGGCTACGAAGCTTTCTTT.

This clonotype was seen repeatedly, ten times or more. The chain is built from TRBV4-1 and TRBJ2-2; D gene unclear. The CDR3 totals 13 residues. The V gene's germline CDR1 is MGHRA and CDR2 YSYEKL. V was pared by 4 bases and J by 6 bases, with 9 bases between. The DNA for the CDR3 is TGCGCCAGCAGCCGACGAGAGGCCGGGGAGCTGTTTTTT. Amino acid sequence: CASSRREAGELFF.

The J gene is TRBJ2-1, the V gene TRBV30; 7 bases map to TRBD1. The CDR3 covers 14 residues. Trimming cost V 0 bases and J 4 bases; bases outside gene matches: 3. CDR1 GTSNPN and CDR2 SVGIG come from the germline V gene (reference sequence). This chain's CDR3 is CAWSVTGVYNEQFF. In nucleotides, the CDR3 is TGTGCCTGGAGTGTAACAGGGGTTTACAATGAGCAGTTCTTC.

There are many counts of this clonotype. This sequence joins TRBV6-1 and TRBJ2-3, with a weak D call TRBD2 (6 bases). V shed 4 bases and J shed 3 bases, with 8 bases lying between them. CDR1 is MNHNS, CDR2 SASEGT, per germline. The CDR3 is 13 amino acids. The CDR3 DNA follows: TGTGCCAGCAGTGCCGGGACTACAGATACGCAGTATTTT. Residues: CASSAGTTDTQYF.

This clonotype was found a few times. The chain links TRBV7-9 to TRBJ2-3; 7 bases agree with TRBD1. The CDR3 has 14 amino acids. The junction had 8 bases not matched to a gene; V was cut back by 5 bases and J by 6 bases. CDR1 is SEHNR, CDR2 FQNEAQ, per germline (reference sequence). The CDR3, as DNA: TGTGCCAGCAGCATAGTCGACAGGGAGGATACGCAGTATTTT. Amino acids: CASSIVDREDTQYF.

The CDR3 nucleotides are TGTGCCAGCAGTTTATCGGGGGCCAATTCACCCCTCCACTTT. Encoded protein: CASSLSGANSPLHF. This chain joins TRBV27 and TRBJ1-6; TRBD1 might be the D (6 bases). Trimming took 0 bases from V and 7 from J, leaving 7 bases between them. The CDR3 spans 14 residues. CDR1 is MNHEY and CDR2 is SMNVEV in the germline V gene (reference sequence).

This clonotype was seen more than once but under ten times. V gene TRBV4-2 combines with J gene TRBJ2-7; possible D gene TRBD2, 7 bases. Trimming pared 0 bases from V and 6 bases from J, leaving 15 bases between. The CDR3 runs 15 residues. The germline gives CDR1 LGHNA, CDR2 YNFKEQ. The CDR3 protein is CASSQDRSGGLEQYF. The CDR3 DNA reads as TGTGCCAGCAGCCAAGATCGGTCGGGGGGCCTCGAGCAGTACTTC.

This clonotype came up a few times. This chain connects TRBV7-8 to TRBJ1-1; unclear D gene. Trimming cost V 7 bases and J 1 base, with 13 bases left between them. Germline-derived CDR1 and CDR2 are SGHVS and FQNEAQ. The CDR3 sequence is 14 residues long. CDR3 protein: CASMKAKPNTEAFF. The CDR3 bases are TGTGCCAGCATGAAGGCCAAACCGAACACTGAAGCTTTCTTT.